The rows below give T cell receptor beta chains drawn from one sample of a study of T cells in localized non-small cell lung cancer. Clones were read by immunoSEQ multiplex PCR, and TCRdb kept only the in-frame ones, dropping some. The sample records some 30,000 clones, 85% to 90% being singletons. Source: peripheral blood, taken before any cancer treatment. Source of these receptors: a male donor at least 60 years old with stage III lung adenocarcinoma. The CDR3 runs from the conserved cysteine through the conserved F or W. The D gene is left open where the match is weak. Clone size is shown for a subset of rows, as once, few, many or a class of expanded clone.

TRBJ2-1 TRBV11-3 once TRBD2 TGTGCCAGCAGCTTAGGGGTAGGGACTAGCGGTGACAATGAGCAGTTCTTC CASSLGVGTSGDNEQFF
TRBJ1-3 TRBV7-9 few . TGTGCCAGCAGCTTAGAATTCTCTGGAAACACCATATATTTT CASSLEFSGNTIYF
TRBJ2-1 TRBV4-1 . . TGCGCCAGCAGCCCCGTAGGGAGAGGGGGAGAGAATGAGCAGTTCTTC CASSPVGRGGENEQFF
TRBJ2-3 TRBV11-2 . TRBD2 TGTGCCAGCAGCCCTCTAGCGGGAGGGCCTAGAGATACGCAGTATTTT CASSPLAGGPRDTQYF
TRBJ1-1 TRBV9 . . TGTGCCAGCAGCGTAGAGAGGGGGACTGAAGCTTTCTTT CASSVERGTEAFF
TRBJ2-1 TRBV5-8 . . TGTGCCAGCAGCTTGGGCCGGACGGCCACCTACAATGAGCAGTTCTTC CASSLGRTATYNEQFF
TRBJ1-1 TRBV6-6 . . TGTGCCAGCAGGAGCCCCGCCCTTAGAGACACTGAAGCTTTCTTT CASRSPALRDTEAFF
TRBJ2-1 TRBV13 . TRBD2 TGTGCCAGCCTCTGGACTAGCGGGGTAGGTGAGCAGTTCTTC CASLWTSGVGEQFF
TRBJ2-7 TRBV6-5 . . TGTGCCAGCAGTCTGGGGCGGGGAAACGAGCAGTACTTC CASSLGRGNEQYF
TRBJ2-2 TRBV7-2 once . TGTGCCAGCAGCGCACCCAATAGGGGTTCCGGCCCCGGGGAGCTGTTTTTT CASSAPNRGSGPGELFF
TRBJ1-1 TRBV18 . . TGTGCCAGCTCAAGCAGCGACACTGGGACTGAAGCTTTCTTT CASSSSDTGTEAFF
TRBJ1-3 TRBV7-8 . . TGTGCCACCCAAGGGGATCAGGCAAACACCATATATTTT CATQGDQANTIYF
TRBJ2-7 TRBV2 . . TGTGCCAGCAGTGCCTCCGAGGCCTACGAGCAGTACTTC CASSASEAYEQYF
TRBJ2-7 TRBV9 once . TGTGCCAGCAACGAAAGCGGGCCCTACGAGCAGTACTTC CASNESGPYEQYF
TRBJ1-4 TRBV5-6 . TRBD1 TGTGCCAGCAGCCCCCCCCGGGACAGGGGTTCAGAAAAACTGTTTTTT CASSPPRDRGSEKLFF
TRBJ2-7 TRBV28 . TRBD2 TGTGCCAGCAGTCAAAGGACTAGCGGGGGGTACGAGCAGTACTTC CASSQRTSGGYEQYF
TRBJ2-3 TRBV7-3 . TRBD2 TGTGCCACGGGGGGACGGTTTGGAGATACGCAGTATTTT CATGGRFGDTQYF
TRBJ2-3 TRBV6-6 . TRBD1 TGTGCCACCAGGGACAGCAGCACAGATACGCAGTATTTT CATRDSSTDTQYF
TRBJ1-2 TRBV29-1 few TRBD1 TGCAGCGTTGACGCAGGGGGTTTCAACTATGGCTACACCTTC CSVDAGGFNYGYTF
TRBJ1-1 TRBV11-2 . . TGTGCCAGCAGGAAACCGGGGGGGCTGAACACTGAAGCTTTCTTT CASRKPGGLNTEAFF
TRBJ2-6 TRBV6-5 once . TGTGCCAGTAAAGCAGGGGCTACCCGGGCCAACGTCCTGACTTTC CASKAGATRANVLTF
TRBJ2-1 TRBV4-1 few TRBD1 TGCGCCAGCAGCTCAGGGACAGGGGGTATGCGGGGTAATTACAATGAGCAGTTCTTC CASSSGTGGMRGNYNEQFF
TRBJ1-1 TRBV21-1 once . TGTGCCAGCAGCAAAGCAAAGTGGGGGACAGGGGGCGGTACTGAAGCTTTCTTT CASSKAKWGTGGGTEAFF
TRBJ1-1 TRBV7-2 . . TGTGCCAGCAGCCCTAGGGGTCCGACGAACACTGAAGCTTTCTTT CASSPRGPTNTEAFF
TRBJ1-3 TRBV6-1 . . TGTGCCAGCAGTGAAGGGGGGGCCTCTGGAAACACCATATATTTT CASSEGGASGNTIYF
TRBJ2-2 TRBV10-1 once . TGCGCCAGCAGTGAGTTTTTGGCATCCAACACCGGGGAGCTGTTTTTT CASSEFLASNTGELFF
TRBJ1-1 TRBV5-1 . . TGCGCCAGCAGCTTGTGGGCCCAGGGGAGGAACACTGAAGCTTTCTTT CASSLWAQGRNTEAFF
TRBJ1-3 TRBV6-1 . TRBD1 TGTGCCAGTCTCAGGGGGAGCTTTGGAAACACCATATATTTT CASLRGSFGNTIYF
TRBJ2-3 TRBV13 . TRBD2 TGTGCCAGCAGCTCTTCCGGGACTAGCGGGATTACTGGTACGCAGTATTTT CASSSSGTSGITGTQYF
TRBJ1-2 TRBV28 . TRBD1 TGTGCCAGCAGTTCCCCGATATCGACAGGGGGCGGTGGCTACACCTTC CASSSPISTGGGGYTF
TRBJ1-3 TRBV6-1 . TRBD1 TGTGCCAGCAGTGAGCAGACAGGGGGCCCTGGAAACACCATATATTTT CASSEQTGGPGNTIYF
TRBJ1-6 TRBV5-3 . . TGTGCCAGAAGCTTGAGGTACAGGGAAAGGAATAATTCACCCCTCCACTTT CARSLRYRERNNSPLHF
TRBJ2-7 TRBV6-5 . TRBD1 TGTGCCAGCAGTACATCCGGGACAGGAGTCTACGAGCAGTACTTC CASSTSGTGVYEQYF
TRBJ1-2 TRBV19 once TRBD1 TGTGCCAGTAGTATTGGAGGGGGCCTAAACTATGGCTACACCTTC CASSIGGGLNYGYTF
TRBJ1-5 TRBV7-2 . . TGTGCCAGCAGCTCCCAGGGTCGGGGCCAGCCCCAGCATTTT CASSSQGRGQPQHF
TRBJ1-1 TRBV19 once . TGTGCCAGTAGTATTTGGGGTGCGGACACTGAAGCTTTCTTT CASSIWGADTEAFF
TRBJ2-7 TRBV6-1 once . TGTGCCACAGGACAGATTTACGAGCAGTACTTC CATGQIYEQYF
TRBJ1-5 TRBV7-6 . TRBD1 TGTGCCAGCAGCTTAGGACAGGGGGCATTAGGCAATCAGCCCCAGCATTTT CASSLGQGALGNQPQHF
TRBJ2-5 TRBV6-5 . . TGTGCCAGCAACAAGGGAAGACAAGAGACCCAGTACTTC CASNKGRQETQYF
TRBJ2-7 TRBV12-5 . . TGTGCTAGTCAATCCCCTCAGGGCTACGAGCAGTACTTC CASQSPQGYEQYF
TRBJ2-1 TRBV27 once TRBD1 TGTGCCACCGCGACAGGGGGCTTTGACAATGAGCAGTTCTTC CATATGGFDNEQFF
TRBJ2-5 TRBV5-1 . TRBD2 TGCGCCAGCAGCCGGTTGGGGCTAGCGGGACGAGAGACCCAGTACTTC CASSRLGLAGRETQYF
TRBJ2-5 TRBV7-8 . . TGTGCCAGCAATAAAGAACCCGGAGGGGAGACCCAGTACTTC CASNKEPGGETQYF
TRBJ1-4 TRBV6-5 . . TGTGCCAGCAGTTTAAACGGGTTTAATGAAAAACTGTTTTTT CASSLNGFNEKLFF
TRBJ2-3 TRBV12-5 . TRBD2 TGTGCTAGTGGTTTGCCCCTAGCGGGGCTTGCAGATACGCAGTATTTT CASGLPLAGLADTQYF
TRBJ2-1 TRBV5-5 . . TGTGCCAGCAGCTTACTCTCAGCGGCTCTCGTCTATGAGCAGTTCTTC CASSLLSAALVYEQFF
TRBJ2-1 TRBV10-3 . . TGTGCCATCAGTGATCCGGGACGGAGCTCCTACAATGAGCAGTTCTTC CAISDPGRSSYNEQFF
TRBJ1-5 TRBV28 once . TGTGCCAGCAGAAAGGAACGCCTCAATCAGCCCCAGCATTTT CASRKERLNQPQHF
TRBJ2-1 TRBV6-1 . . TGTGCCAGCAGTGAAGACCGGGTATCCTACAATGAGCAGTTCTTC CASSEDRVSYNEQFF
TRBJ1-1 TRBV13 medium-sized TRBD1 TGTGCCAGTTATCACAGGGGAACGGGCACTGAAGCTTTCTTT CASYHRGTGTEAFF
TRBJ2-3 TRBV5-4 . . TGTGCCAGCAGCTTCATTCGGGGGCTGGCAGATACGCAGTATTTT CASSFIRGLADTQYF
TRBJ2-1 TRBV4-1 once TRBD1 TGCGCCAGCAGCCAGACCCAAAGGGGGCAGGTTTACAATGAGCAGTTCTTC CASSQTQRGQVYNEQFF
TRBJ1-5 TRBV19 . . TGTGCCAGTAGTATAGCAGGGATGGTGCAGCCCCAGCATTTT CASSIAGMVQPQHF
TRBJ1-1 TRBV29-1 . . TGCAGCGTTGTAAAGGGACGGGGGACCCTCATGAACACTGAAGCTTTCTTT CSVVKGRGTLMNTEAFF
TRBJ2-5 TRBV5-1 . TRBD2 TGCGCCAGCAGCGTCACTAGCGGGGGGGTCGAGACCCAGTACTTC CASSVTSGGVETQYF
TRBJ2-6 TRBV7-9 . . TGTGCCAGCAGCCGAGGGGTGGAGGCCAACGTCCTGACTTTC CASSRGVEANVLTF
TRBJ2-4 TRBV19 . TRBD1 TGTGCCAGTAGCCTGGGACAGGGGGCGCAAAACATTCAGTACTTC CASSLGQGAQNIQYF